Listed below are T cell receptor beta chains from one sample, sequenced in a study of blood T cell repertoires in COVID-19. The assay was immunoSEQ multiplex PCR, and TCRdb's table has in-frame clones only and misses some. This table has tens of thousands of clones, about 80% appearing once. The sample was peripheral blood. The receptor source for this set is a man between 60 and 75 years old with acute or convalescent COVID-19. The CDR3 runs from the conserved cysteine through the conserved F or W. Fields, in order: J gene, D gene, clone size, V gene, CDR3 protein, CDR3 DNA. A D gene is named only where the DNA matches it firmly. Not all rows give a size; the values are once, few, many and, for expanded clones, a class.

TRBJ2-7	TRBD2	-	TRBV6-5	CASSSLSGRSSYEQYF	TGTGCCAGCAGTTCCCTTAGCGGGAGAAGCTCCTACGAGCAGTACTTC
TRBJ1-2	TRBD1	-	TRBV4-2	CASSQEGQNYGYTF	TGTGCCAGCAGCCAAGAGGGACAGAACTATGGCTACACCTTC
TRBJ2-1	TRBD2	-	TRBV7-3	CASSLKGGEQFF	TGTGCCAGCAGCTTAAAGGGAGGGGAGCAGTTCTTC
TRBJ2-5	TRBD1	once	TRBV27	CASSFSGQGRETQYF	TGTGCCAGCAGTTTTTCGGGACAGGGGAGAGAGACCCAGTACTTC
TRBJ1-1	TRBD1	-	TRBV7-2	CASSPQRGRRTEAFF	TGTGCCAGCAGCCCCCAGAGGGGGCGTCGGACTGAAGCTTTCTTT
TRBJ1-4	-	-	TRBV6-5	CASSLRGSGEKLFF	TGTGCCAGCAGTCTCAGGGGAAGCGGTGAAAAACTGTTTTTT
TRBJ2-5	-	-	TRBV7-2	CASSLGLAVKETQYF	TGTGCCAGCAGCTTAGGGCTAGCAGTTAAAGAGACCCAGTACTTC
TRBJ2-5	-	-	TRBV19	CASIQTGHQETQYF	TGTGCCAGTATCCAGACAGGCCACCAAGAGACCCAGTACTTC
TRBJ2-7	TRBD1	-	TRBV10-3	CAITDRDRAYEQYF	TGTGCCATCACCGACCGGGACAGGGCCTACGAGCAGTACTTC
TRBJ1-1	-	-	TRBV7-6	CASSLYRDMNTEAFF	TGTGCCAGCAGCTTATATCGGGATATGAACACTGAAGCTTTCTTT
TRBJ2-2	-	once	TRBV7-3	CASSLTRWTGELFF	TGTGCCAGCAGCCTGACTAGATGGACCGGGGAGCTGTTTTTT
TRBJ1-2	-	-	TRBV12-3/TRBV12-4	CASSPTTEPNTF	TGTGCCAGCAGTCCCACGACAGAGCCCAACACCTTC
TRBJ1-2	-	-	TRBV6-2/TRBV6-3	CASSYSWNSGYTF	TGTGCCAGCAGTTACTCGTGGAACAGTGGCTACACCTTC
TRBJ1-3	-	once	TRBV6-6	CASSSPIDGNTIYF	TGTGCCAGCAGTTCGCCCATAGATGGAAACACCATATATTTT
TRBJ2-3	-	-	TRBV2	CASSGTYHRTDTQYF	TGTGCCAGCAGTGGGACTTATCATCGCACAGATACGCAGTATTTT
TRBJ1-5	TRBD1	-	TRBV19	CASSTGTGAQNQPQHF	TGTGCCAGTAGTACCGGGACAGGGGCTCAAAATCAGCCCCAGCATTTT
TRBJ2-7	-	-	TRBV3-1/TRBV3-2	CASSQVAGNEQYF	TGTGCCAGCAGCCAAGTCGCAGGGAACGAGCAGTACTTC
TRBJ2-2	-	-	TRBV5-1	CASIQFPASNTGELFF	TGCGCCAGCATACAGTTTCCGGCCTCAAACACCGGGGAGCTGTTTTTT
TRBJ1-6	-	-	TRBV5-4	CASSLSIAPYNSPLHF	TGTGCCAGCAGCTTGAGTATAGCTCCCTATAATTCACCCCTCCACTTT
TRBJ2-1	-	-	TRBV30	CAWSRLNEQFF	TGTGCCTGGAGTCGGTTAAATGAGCAGTTCTTC
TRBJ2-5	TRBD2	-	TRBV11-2	CASSPGSGGAEETQYF	TGTGCCAGCAGCCCGGGTAGCGGGGGGGCCGAAGAGACCCAGTACTTC
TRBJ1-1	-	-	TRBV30	CAWSPGPTEAFF	TGTGCCTGGAGTCCAGGTCCGACTGAAGCTTTCTTT
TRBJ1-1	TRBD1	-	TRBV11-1	CASSHNRGYVAEAFF	TGTGCCAGCAGCCATAACAGGGGGTATGTCGCTGAAGCTTTCTTT
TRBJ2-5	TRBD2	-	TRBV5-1	CASSLALAGAIQETQYF	TGCGCCAGCAGCTTGGCACTAGCGGGGGCTATCCAAGAGACCCAGTACTTC
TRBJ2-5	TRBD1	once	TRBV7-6	CASSSQDRGETQYF	TGTGCCAGCAGCTCCCAGGACAGGGGGGAGACCCAGTACTTC
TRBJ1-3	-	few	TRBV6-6	CASSQTGGNTIYF	TGTGCCAGCAGCCAGACTGGGGGAAACACCATATATTTT
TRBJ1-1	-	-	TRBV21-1	CASGKQGGDPKGNTEAFF	TGTGCCAGCGGCAAACAGGGAGGGGATCCAAAAGGGAACACTGAAGCTTTCTTT
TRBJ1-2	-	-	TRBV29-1	CSVPARGGYTF	TGCAGCGTTCCAGCCAGGGGAGGCTACACCTTC
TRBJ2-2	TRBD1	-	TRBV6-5	CASSYSPTGGYGELFF	TGTGCCAGCAGTTACTCGCCGACAGGGGGCTACGGGGAGCTGTTTTTT
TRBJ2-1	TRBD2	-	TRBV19	CASSMGMTSGGPYSYNEQFF	TGTGCCAGTAGTATGGGCATGACTAGCGGGGGCCCTTACTCCTACAATGAGCAGTTCTTC
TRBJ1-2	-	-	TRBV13	CASSLKVRAYGYTF	TGTGCCAGCAGCTTAAAAGTCCGCGCCTATGGCTACACCTTC
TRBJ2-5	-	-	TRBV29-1	CSVLRETQYF	TGCAGCGTTCTCCGAGAGACCCAGTACTTC
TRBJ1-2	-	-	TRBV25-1	CASSDYGAGGYTF	TGTGCCAGCAGTGATTATGGGGCTGGGGGCTACACCTTC
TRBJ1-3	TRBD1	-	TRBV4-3	CASNSGTGDGNTIYF	TGCGCCAGCAACTCCGGGACAGGGGACGGAAACACCATATATTTT
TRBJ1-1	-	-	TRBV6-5	CASSYAANTEAFF	TGTGCCAGCAGTTACGCGGCGAACACTGAAGCTTTCTTT
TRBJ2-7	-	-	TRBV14	CASSPATIQYF	TGTGCCAGCAGCCCTGCTACGATACAGTACTTC
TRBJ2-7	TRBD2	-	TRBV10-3	CAISETSGPYEQYF	TGTGCCATCAGTGAGACTAGCGGACCCTACGAGCAGTACTTC
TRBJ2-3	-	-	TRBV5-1	CASSYREDTQYF	TGCGCCAGCAGTTACAGGGAAGATACGCAGTATTTT
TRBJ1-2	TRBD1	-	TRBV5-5	CASSLGTGAYGYTF	TGTGCCAGCAGCTTGGGTACAGGGGCCTATGGCTACACCTTC
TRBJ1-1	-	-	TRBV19	CASSNRELNTEAFF	TGTGCCAGTAGTAACAGGGAACTGAACACTGAAGCTTTCTTT
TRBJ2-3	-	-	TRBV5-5	CASSPPLLTDTQYF	TGTGCCAGCAGCCCCCCGCTACTCACAGATACGCAGTATTTT
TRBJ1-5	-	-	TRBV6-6	CASTDGYQPQHF	TGTGCCAGCACCGACGGGTATCAGCCCCAGCATTTT
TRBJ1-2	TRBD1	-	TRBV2	CASSLDRVEEGYTF	TGTGCCAGCAGTCTCGACAGGGTTGAGGAGGGCTACACCTTC
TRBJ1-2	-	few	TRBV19	CASSIGVRTNYGYTF	TGTGCCAGTAGTATCGGGGTCAGAACCAACTATGGCTACACCTTC
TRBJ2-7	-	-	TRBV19	CASSISEDEQYF	TGTGCCAGTAGTATCTCCGAGGACGAGCAGTACTTC
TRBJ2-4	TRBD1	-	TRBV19	CATHPRTGVNIQYF	TGTGCCACCCACCCCAGGACAGGGGTAAACATTCAGTACTTC